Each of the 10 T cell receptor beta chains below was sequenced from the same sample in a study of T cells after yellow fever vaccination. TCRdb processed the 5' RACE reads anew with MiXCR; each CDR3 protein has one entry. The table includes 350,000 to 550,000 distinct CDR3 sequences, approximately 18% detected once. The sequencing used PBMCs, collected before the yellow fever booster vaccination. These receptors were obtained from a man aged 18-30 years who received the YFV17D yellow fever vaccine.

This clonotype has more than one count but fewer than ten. The CDR3 coding sequence is TGCAGTGCTCTAGCGGGGGCTTACAATGAGCAGTTCTTC. Its translation: CSALAGAYNEQFF. The chain carries TRBV20-1 and TRBJ2-1; 10 nucleotides agree with TRBD2. The CDR3 has 13 amino acids. The trim removed 5 bases at V and 4 bases at J, leaving 2 bases unmatched. CDR1 DFQATT and CDR2 SNEGSKA come from the germline V gene (reference sequence).

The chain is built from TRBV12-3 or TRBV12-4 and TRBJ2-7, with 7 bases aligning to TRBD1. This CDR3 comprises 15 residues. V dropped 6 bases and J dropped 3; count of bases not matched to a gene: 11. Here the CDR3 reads CASSLGQASVYEQYF. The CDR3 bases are TGTGCCAGCAGCCTCGGACAGGCTTCCGTCTACGAGCAGTACTTC.

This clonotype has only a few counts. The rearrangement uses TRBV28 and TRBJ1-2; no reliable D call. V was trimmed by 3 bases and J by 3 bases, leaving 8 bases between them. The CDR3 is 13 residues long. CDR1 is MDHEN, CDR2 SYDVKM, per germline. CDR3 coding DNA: TGTGCCAGCAGTTTTAACCCAGACTATGGCTACACCTTC. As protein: CASSFNPDYGYTF.

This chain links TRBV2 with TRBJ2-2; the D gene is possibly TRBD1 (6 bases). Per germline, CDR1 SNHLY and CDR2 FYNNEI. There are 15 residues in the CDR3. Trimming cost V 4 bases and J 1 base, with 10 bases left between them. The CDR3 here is CASSVAQGNTGELFF. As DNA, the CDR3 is TGTGCCAGCAGTGTTGCACAGGGGAACACCGGGGAGCTGTTTTTT.

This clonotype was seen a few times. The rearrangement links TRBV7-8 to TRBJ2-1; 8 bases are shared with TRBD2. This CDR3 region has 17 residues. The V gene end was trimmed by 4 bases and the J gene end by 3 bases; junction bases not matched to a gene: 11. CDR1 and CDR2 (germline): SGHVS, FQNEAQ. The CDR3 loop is CASSSGASGGFYNEQFF. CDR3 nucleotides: TGTGCCAGCAGCTCCGGGGCGAGCGGGGGCTTCTACAATGAGCAGTTCTTC.

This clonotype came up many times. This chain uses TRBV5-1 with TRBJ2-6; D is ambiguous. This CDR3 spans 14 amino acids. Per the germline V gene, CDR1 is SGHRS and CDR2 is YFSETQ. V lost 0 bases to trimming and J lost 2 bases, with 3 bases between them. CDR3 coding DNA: TGCGCCAGCAGCTTGGAAGCTGGGGCCAACGTCCTGACTTTC. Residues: CASSLEAGANVLTF.

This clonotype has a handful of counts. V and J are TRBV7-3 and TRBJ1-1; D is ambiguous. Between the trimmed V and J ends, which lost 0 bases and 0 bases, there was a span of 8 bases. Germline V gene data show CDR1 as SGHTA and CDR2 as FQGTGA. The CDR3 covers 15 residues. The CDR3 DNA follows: TGTGCCAGCAGCTTAACTGGACGAGTGAACACTGAAGCTTTCTTT. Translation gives CASSLTGRVNTEAFF.

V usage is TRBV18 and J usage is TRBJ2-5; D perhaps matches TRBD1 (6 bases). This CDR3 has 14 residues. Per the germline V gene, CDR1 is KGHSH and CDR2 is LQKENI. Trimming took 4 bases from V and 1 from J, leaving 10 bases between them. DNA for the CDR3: TGTGCCAGCTCACGGCAGGGGTCCCAAGAGACCCAGTACTTC. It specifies CASSRQGSQETQYF.

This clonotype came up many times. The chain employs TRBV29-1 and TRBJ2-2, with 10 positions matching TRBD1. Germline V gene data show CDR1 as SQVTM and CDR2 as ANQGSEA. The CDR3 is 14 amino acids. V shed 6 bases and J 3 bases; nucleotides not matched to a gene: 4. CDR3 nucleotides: TGCAGCGTAGACAGGGGGCAGGACACCGGGGAGCTGTTTTTT. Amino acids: CSVDRGQDTGELFF.

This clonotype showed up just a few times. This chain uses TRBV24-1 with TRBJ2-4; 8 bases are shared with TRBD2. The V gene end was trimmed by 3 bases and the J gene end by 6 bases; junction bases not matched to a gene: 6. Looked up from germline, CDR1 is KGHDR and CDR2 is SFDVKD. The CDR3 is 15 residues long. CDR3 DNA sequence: TGTGCCACCAGTGATGCCACTAGCGGCCTAAACATTCAGTACTTC. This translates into CATSDATSGLNIQYF.